This T cell receptor beta chain appears in the sequencing data of a study of graft-versus-host responses after intestinal transplantation. Overall study results and limits: Recipient bone marrow held GvH clones, some seen earlier in ileum or blood.

A note on this clone: Its antigen is undetermined.

The repertoire was sequenced with immunoSEQ multiplex PCR; TCRdb's copy has only in-frame clones and lacks some. The table has some 90,000 clones, about nine tenths seen once. The germline V gene has CDR1 SGHDT and CDR2 YYEEEE. The germline V and J ends were trimmed by 7 bases and 5 bases, with 17 bases remaining between them. The CDR3 extends over 14 amino acids. The sequence derives from a human donor who received an intestinal transplant. The sequencing here drew on unstimulated CD4+ T cells sorted from spleen or lymph node cells, taken before intestinal transplant. The chain recombines TRBV5-6 with TRBJ2-3; D ambiguous. For the CDR3, the DNA is TGTGCCAGCGGTATCTATTCCTGGGGAGATACGCAGTATTTT. This encodes CASGIYSWGDTQYF.